This T cell receptor (beta chain) was sequenced during a study of CD8+CD57+ T cells in acquired aplastic anemia. General observations from the study: The CD8+ Simpson's diversity of patients and controls was not significantly different. Almost 30 shared CD8+ CDR3s appeared highly expressed within patients' immunodominant clones.

Germline-derived CDR1 and CDR2 are DFQATT and SNEGSKA (reference sequence). The CDR3 loop spans 16 amino acids. Trimming took 3 bases from V and 4 from J, leaving 22 bases between them. Comments on this clonotype: What it binds is unknown.

The TCR beta profiling, which covered VDJ combination and CDR3 sequence, was carried out using genomic DNA as the template. TCRdb reprocessed the reads via MiXCR and lists one record per CDR3 protein. Among approximately 170,000 distinct CDR3 sequences listed, roughly half were seen once. This sequence was found in a human donor in good health, serving as a control. Sequences were obtained from sorted CD4+, CD8+, or CD8+CD57+ T cells (not recorded which) from PBMCs. This sequence joins TRBV20-1 and TRBJ2-7; D unresolved. The CDR3 DNA follows: TGCAGTGCTAGTCCCTCCGCGAATACCGGCTCTTACGAGCAGTACTTC. It specifies CSASPSANTGSYEQYF.